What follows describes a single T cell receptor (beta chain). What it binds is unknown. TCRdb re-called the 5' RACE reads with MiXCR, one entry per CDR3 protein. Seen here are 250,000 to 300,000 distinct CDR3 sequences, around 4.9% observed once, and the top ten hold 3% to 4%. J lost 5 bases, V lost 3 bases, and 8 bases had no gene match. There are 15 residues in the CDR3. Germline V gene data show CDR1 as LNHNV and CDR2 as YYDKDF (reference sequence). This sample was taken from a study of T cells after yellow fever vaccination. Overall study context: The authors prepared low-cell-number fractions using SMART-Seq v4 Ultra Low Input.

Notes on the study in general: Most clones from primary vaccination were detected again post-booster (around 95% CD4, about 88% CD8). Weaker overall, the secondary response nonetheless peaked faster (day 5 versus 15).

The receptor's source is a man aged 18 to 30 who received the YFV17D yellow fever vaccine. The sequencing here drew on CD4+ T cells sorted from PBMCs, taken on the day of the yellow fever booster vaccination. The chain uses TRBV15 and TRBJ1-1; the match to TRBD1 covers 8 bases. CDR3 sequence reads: CATSSYQGAQTEAFF. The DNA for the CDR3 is TGTGCCACCAGCAGTTACCAGGGGGCGCAGACTGAAGCTTTCTTT. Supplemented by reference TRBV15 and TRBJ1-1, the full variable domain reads DAMVIQNPRYQVTQFGKPVTLSCSQTLNHNVMYWYQQKSSQAPKLLFHYYDKDFNNEADTPDNFQSRRPNTSFCFLDIRSPGLGDTAMYLCATSSYQGAQTEAFFGQGTRLTVV.